The source of this T cell receptor beta chain is a study of Graves' ophthalmopathy and Graves' hyperthyroidism. As the template, RNA transcripts were used to amplify TCR beta CDR3 regions. HTBI primers served in a first-round RT-PCR, which a second-round multiplex PCR followed. TCRdb reanalysed the multiplex PCR reads using MiXCR and keeps one entry per CDR3 protein. The top ten hold less than 6% of the sample, which has more than 150,000 distinct CDR3 sequences, 30% to 45% seen once. This clonotype was counted ten times or more. CDR1 LNHDA and CDR2 SQIVND come from the germline V gene (reference sequence). V shed 4 bases and J 5 bases; nucleotides not matched to a gene: 10. The CDR3 covers 15 residues.

V and J are TRBV19 and TRBJ2-5; 7 bases match TRBD2. The sequence was obtained from a woman in her thirties or forties with Graves' ophthalmopathy. The sample was peripheral blood. The CDR3 bases are TGTGCCAGTAGTAGGACGGGAGGTTTATTGGAGACCCAGTACTTC. Amino acids: CASSRTGGLLETQYF. Combining the CDR3 with reference TRBV19 and TRBJ2-5 gives the whole variable domain DGGITQSPKYLFRKEGQNVTLSCEQNLNHDAMYWYRQDPGQGLRLIYYSQIVNDFQKGDIAEGYSVSREKKESFPLTVTSAQKNPTAFYLCASSRTGGLLETQYFGPGTRLLVL.